The TCR beta chain under discussion was sequenced for a study of blood T cells in healthy people across ages. The germline V gene encodes CDR1 LGHDT and CDR2 YNNKEL (reference sequence). The CDR3 length is 12 residues. The V end lost 3 bases, the J end lost 6 bases, and 9 bases lay between the germline ends. A second PCR of about 7 to 12 cycles used a sample-barcoded 5' primer and a J-beta primer mix. TCRdb re-analysed the 5' RACE reads in MiXCR, keeping a single row per CDR3 protein. Of about 560,000 distinct CDR3 sequences detected, 25% to 35% appear once; the ten largest clones hold 3% to 4%. Drawn from each donor were about 9 milliliters of peripheral blood. The table lists this clonotype with a few counts. The same data also went into a second study, on T cells of mothers and their children. That investigation notes: Sequencing got over 8 million TCR beta CDR3 reads from each mother and around 3.1 million from each child.

Input material: blood. The source of this sequence is a boy between 2 and 15 years old in good health. The genes are TRBV3-1 and TRBJ2-7, with D perhaps matching TRBD1 or TRBD2 (5 bases each). The CDR3 region is CASSQGVLEQYF. CDR3 DNA: TGTGCCAGCAGCCAGGGGGTCCTCGAGCAGTACTTC.